This TCR beta chain was identified in a study of human T cells and chemical hapten exposure. Whole-study context: The study traced per-sample TCR yield variation mainly to small differences in pooled library volumes.

The time point denotes: healthy volunteer bleed at 6 weeks. Unfractionated whole blood was the source of the extracted total RNA. V shed 8 bases, J shed 5 bases, and the junction held 8 bases outside the gene matches. This CDR3 spans 12 amino acids. Germline V gene sequence: CDR1 DFQATT, CDR2 SNEGSKA (reference sequence). TCRdb used MiXCR to reprocess the RACE reads, holding one entry per CDR3 protein. The profile shows tens of thousands of distinct CDR3 sequences, about 4% of them singletons. This receptor was taken from a human donor in good health. Some clones in this sample may be carry-over from other donors' samples. The gene calls are TRBV20-1 and TRBJ2-5; 7 positions match TRBD2. Sequenced material: whole blood. CDR3 loop: CSPTGGEETQYF. The CDR3 DNA follows: TGCAGTCCCACTGGGGGGGAGGAGACCCAGTACTTC.